The present TCR beta chain was sequenced within a study of PD-1 blockade in classical Hodgkin lymphoma. General observations from the study: Newly diagnosed patients had diversity similar to the baseline diversity of complete responders. There was a significant rise in CD4+ TCR diversity by C4D1, with no such rise for CD8+. After ASCT, patients who started nivolumab under 1 year later were excluded. At baseline, newly diagnosed patients reportedly showed less TCR diversity than healthy donors.

Of note for this clone: No antigen is known for it.

Every patient experienced relapse after autologous stem cell transplantation, and brentuximab vedotin exposure varied. The CDR3 is 17 residues long. Germline lookup yields CDR1 MGHRA and CDR2 YSYEKL. The germline V and J ends were trimmed by 2 bases and 1 base, with 17 bases remaining between them. TCRdb's table, derived via immunoSEQ multiplex PCR, lists solely in-frame clones and lacks some. Among around 65,000 clones listed, 80% to 90% were seen once. The V call is TRBV4-1, the J call TRBJ1-2, with a weak D call TRBD1 (6 bases). The sample was peripheral blood mononuclear cells (PBMCs), taken at baseline. The sequence came from a human donor with classical Hodgkin lymphoma. For the CDR3, the DNA is TGCGCCAGCAGCCAAATCGGTTGGGGGCGGGTTAACTATGGCTACACCTTC. Its protein product is CASSQIGWGRVNYGYTF.